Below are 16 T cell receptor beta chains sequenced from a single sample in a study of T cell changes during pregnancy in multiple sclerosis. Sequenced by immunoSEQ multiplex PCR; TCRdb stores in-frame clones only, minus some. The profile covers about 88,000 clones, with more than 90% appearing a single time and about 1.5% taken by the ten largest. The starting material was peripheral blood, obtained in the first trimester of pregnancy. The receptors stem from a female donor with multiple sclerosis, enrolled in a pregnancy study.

The CDR3: CASSLWGGTAPYEQYF. DNA of the CDR3: TGTGCCAGCAGTTTATGGGGTGGGACAGCTCCCTACGAGCAGTACTTC. The chain links TRBV27 to TRBJ2-7; 7 bases map to TRBD1. From germline, CDR1 is MNHEY and CDR2 SMNVEV (reference sequence). The CDR3 runs 16 residues. J was trimmed by 2 bases and V by 1 base; bases with no gene match: 8.

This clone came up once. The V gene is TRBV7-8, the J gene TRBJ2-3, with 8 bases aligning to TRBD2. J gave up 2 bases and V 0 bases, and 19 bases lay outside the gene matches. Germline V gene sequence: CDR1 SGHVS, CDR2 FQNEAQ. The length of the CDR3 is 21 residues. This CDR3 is CASSLARGTSGSVYDTDTQYF. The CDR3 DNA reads TGTGCCAGCAGCTTAGCGAGGGGGACGAGCGGGAGTGTGTATGACACAGATACGCAGTATTTT.

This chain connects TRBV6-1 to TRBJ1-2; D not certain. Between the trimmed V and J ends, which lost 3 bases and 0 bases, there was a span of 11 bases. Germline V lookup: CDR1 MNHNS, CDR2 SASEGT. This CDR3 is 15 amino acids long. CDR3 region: CASSESVSTNYGYTF. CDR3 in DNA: TGTGCCAGCAGTGAGAGTGTGTCAACTAACTATGGCTACACCTTC.

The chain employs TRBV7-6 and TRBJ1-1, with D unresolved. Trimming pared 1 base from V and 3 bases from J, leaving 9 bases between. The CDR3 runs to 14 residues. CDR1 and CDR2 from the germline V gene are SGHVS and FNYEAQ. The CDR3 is CASSLGNGYTEAFF. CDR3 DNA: TGTGCCAGCAGCTTAGGGAACGGGTACACTGAAGCTTTCTTT. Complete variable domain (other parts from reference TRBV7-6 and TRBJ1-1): GAGVSQSPRYKVTKRGQDVALRCDPISGHVSLYWYRQALGQGPEFLTYFNYEAQQDKSGLPNDRFSAERPEGSISTLTIQRTEQRDSAMYRCASSLGNGYTEAFFGQGTRLTVV.

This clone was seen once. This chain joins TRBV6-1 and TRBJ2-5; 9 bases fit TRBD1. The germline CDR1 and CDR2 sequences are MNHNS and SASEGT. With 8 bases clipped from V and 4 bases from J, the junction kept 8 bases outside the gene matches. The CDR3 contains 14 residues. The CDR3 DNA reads TGTGCCAGCCTTTACAGGGGGCGAGGAGAGACCCAGTACTTC. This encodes CASLYRGRGETQYF.

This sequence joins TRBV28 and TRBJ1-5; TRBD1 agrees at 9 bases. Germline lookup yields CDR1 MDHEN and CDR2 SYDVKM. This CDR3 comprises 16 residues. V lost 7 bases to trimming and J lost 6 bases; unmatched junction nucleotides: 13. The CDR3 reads CASTTGGSVEGQPQHF. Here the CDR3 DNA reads TGTGCCAGCACGACAGGGGGAAGCGTAGAAGGTCAGCCCCAGCATTTT.

Written as DNA, the CDR3 is TGCGCCAGCAGCTTGACCGGGGACACTTATCAGCCCCAGCATTTT. This codes for CASSLTGDTYQPQHF. The rearrangement links TRBV5-1 to TRBJ1-5; D may be TRBD1 (6 bases). V was shortened by 1 base and J by 5 bases, with 13 bases between the two germline ends. CDR3 length equals 15 residues. Germline lookup yields CDR1 SGHRS and CDR2 YFSETQ.

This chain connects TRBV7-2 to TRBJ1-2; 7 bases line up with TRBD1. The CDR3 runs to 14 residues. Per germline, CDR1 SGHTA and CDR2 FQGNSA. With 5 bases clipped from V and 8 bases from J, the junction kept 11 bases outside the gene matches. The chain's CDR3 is CASSLGQTGRGYTF. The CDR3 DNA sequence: TGTGCCAGCAGCCTGGGACAGACTGGAAGAGGCTACACCTTC.

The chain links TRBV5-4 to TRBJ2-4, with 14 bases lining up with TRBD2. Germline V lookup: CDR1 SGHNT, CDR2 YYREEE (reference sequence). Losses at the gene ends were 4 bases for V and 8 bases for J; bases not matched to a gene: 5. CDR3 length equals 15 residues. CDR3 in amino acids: CASSPQGLAGDIQYF. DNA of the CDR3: TGTGCCAGCAGCCCTCAGGGACTAGCGGGAGACATTCAGTACTTC.

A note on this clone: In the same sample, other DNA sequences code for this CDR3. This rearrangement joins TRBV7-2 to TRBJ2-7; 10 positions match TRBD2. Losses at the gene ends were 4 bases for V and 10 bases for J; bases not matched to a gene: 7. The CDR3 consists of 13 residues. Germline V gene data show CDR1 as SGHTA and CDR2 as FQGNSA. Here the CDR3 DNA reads TGTGCCAGCAGCTCAAGGACTAGCGGATCCCAGTACTTC. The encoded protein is CASSSRTSGSQYF.

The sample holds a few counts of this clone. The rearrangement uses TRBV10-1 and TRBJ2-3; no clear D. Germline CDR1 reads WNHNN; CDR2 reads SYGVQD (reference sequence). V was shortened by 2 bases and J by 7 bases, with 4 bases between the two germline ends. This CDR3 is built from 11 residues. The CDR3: CASSEQNTQYF. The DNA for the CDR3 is TGCGCCAGCAGTGAGCAGAATACGCAGTATTTT.

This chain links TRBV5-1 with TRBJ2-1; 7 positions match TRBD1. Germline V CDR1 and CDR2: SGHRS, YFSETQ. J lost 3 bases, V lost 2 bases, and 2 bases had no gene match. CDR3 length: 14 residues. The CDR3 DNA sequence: TGCGCCAGCAGCTTAGGGGACAGCTACAATGAGCAGTTCTTC. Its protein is CASSLGDSYNEQFF. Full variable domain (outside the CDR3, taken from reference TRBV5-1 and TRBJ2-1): KAGVTQTPRYLIKTRGQQVTLSCSPISGHRSVSWYQQTPGQGLQFLFEYFSETQRNKGNFPGRFSGRQFSNSRSEMNVSTLELGDSALYLCASSLGDSYNEQFFGPGTRLTVL.

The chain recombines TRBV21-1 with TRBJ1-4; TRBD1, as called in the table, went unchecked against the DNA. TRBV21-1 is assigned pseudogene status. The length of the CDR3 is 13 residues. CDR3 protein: CASLNRAGEKLFF. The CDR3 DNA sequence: TGTGCCAGCTTAAACAGGGCAGGGGAAAAACTGTTTTTT.

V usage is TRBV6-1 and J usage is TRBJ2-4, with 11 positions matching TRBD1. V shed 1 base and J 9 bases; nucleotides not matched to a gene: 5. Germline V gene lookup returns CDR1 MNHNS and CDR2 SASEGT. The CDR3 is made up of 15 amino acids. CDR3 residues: CASSEGTGGAVIQYF. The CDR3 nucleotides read TGTGCCAGCAGTGAAGGGACAGGGGGCGCGGTCATTCAGTACTTC.

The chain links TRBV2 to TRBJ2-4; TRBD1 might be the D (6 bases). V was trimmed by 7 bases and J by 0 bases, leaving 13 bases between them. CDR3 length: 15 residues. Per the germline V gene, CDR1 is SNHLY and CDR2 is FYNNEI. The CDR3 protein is CASNGQNVAKNIQYF. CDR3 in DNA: TGTGCCAGCAACGGACAGAATGTAGCCAAAAACATTCAGTACTTC.

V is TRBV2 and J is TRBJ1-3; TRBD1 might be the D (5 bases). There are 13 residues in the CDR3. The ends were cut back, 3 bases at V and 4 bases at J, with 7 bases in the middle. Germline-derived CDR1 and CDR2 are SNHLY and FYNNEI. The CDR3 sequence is CASSEDMGNTIYF. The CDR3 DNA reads TGTGCCAGCAGTGAGGACATGGGAAACACCATATATTTT.